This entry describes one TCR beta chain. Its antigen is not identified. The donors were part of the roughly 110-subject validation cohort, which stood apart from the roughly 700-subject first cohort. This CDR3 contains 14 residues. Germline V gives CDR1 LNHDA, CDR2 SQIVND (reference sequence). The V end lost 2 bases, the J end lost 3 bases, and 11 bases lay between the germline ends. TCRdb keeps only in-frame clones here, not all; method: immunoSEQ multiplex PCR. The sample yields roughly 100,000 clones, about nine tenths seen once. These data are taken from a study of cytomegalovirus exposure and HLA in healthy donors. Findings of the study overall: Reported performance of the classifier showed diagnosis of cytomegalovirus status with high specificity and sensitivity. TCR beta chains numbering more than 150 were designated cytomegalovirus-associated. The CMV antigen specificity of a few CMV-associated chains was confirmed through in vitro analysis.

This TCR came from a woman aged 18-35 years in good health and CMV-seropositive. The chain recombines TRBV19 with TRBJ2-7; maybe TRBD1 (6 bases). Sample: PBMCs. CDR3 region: CASSITGQDYEQYF. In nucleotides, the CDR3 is TGTGCCAGTAGTATAACAGGGCAGGACTACGAGCAGTACTTC. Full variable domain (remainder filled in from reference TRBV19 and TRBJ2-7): DGGITQSPKYLFRKEGQNVTLSCEQNLNHDAMYWYRQDPGQGLRLIYYSQIVNDFQKGDIAEGYSVSREKKESFPLTVTSAQKNPTAFYLCASSITGQDYEQYFGPGTRLTVT.